One TCR beta chain is described in this entry. Its antigen is currently unknown. The data are from a study of CD8+CD57+ T cells in acquired aplastic anemia. Overall study context: Sorted CD4+ and CD8+ cells gave an average of approximately 3 ug of DNA.

Profiling of TCR beta VDJ combinations and CDR3 sequences used genomic DNA as template. From the reads, TCRdb called clonotypes with MiXCR, one entry per CDR3 protein. The sample carries roughly 300,000 distinct CDR3 sequences, approximately 56% recorded once. Trimming shortened V by 2 bases and J by 1 base, and 6 bases separated the two germline ends. There are 13 residues in the CDR3. Germline V gene lookup returns CDR1 ENHRY and CDR2 SYGVKD. Study-wide points: Roughly 28 was the count of CD8+ CDR3 sequences that patients shared with controls. Controls did not differ significantly from patients in CD8+ Simpson's diversity.

This receptor was identified in a human donor with severe aplastic anemia or a healthy control (not recorded which). The material sequenced was sorted CD4+, CD8+, or CD8+CD57+ T cells (not recorded which) from PBMCs. The chain carries TRBV10-3 and TRBJ2-7; D is ambiguous. The DNA of the CDR3 is TGTGCCATCAGTGAGGGTCTGTCCTACGAGCAGTACTTC. Protein product: CAISEGLSYEQYF.